This T cell receptor beta chain was observed in a study of T cell responses to AZD1222 COVID-19 vaccine. Study at large: Analysis merged second doses at about 4 or about 12 weeks. Study outcomes and limitations: Clonal diversity may have been underestimated in mostly white British donors. Among vaccine-associated CD4 TCRs, coverage spanned spike, with dominance at 160-218 and 743-854.

With regard to this clone: The target antigen is unknown.

Trimming shortened V by 4 bases and J by 0 bases, and 16 bases separated the two germline ends. Germline loops: CDR1 LGHDT, CDR2 YNNKEL (reference sequence). The CDR3 has 16 amino acids. TCRdb's copy holds only in-frame clones and misses some; the assay was immunoSEQ multiplex PCR. Here the sample spans 85,000 to 130,000 clones, more than 75% being singletons. The starting material was peripheral blood, obtained on day 0 of AZD1222 vaccination. This TCR came from an adult in good health. The rearrangement links TRBV3-1 (or the pseudogene TRBV3-2) to TRBJ2-7, with a weak D call TRBD2 (6 bases). CDR3 DNA: TGTGCCAGCAGCCGAGGCGGGCGGGGCGACTCCTACGAGCAGTACTTC. The encoded protein is CASSRGGRGDSYEQYF.